The sequence of this T cell receptor (beta chain) was determined in a study of T-cell reconstitution after alpha-beta-depleted transplantation in children. This clonotype was recorded many times. The V and J ends lost 2 bases and 6 bases respectively, with 11 bases between them. Germline V CDR1 and CDR2: SGHVS, FNYEAQ. This CDR3 spans 13 amino acids. A library of TCRbeta sequences, prepared with unique molecular identifiers, was generated. A single record per CDR3 protein comes from TCRdb applying MiXCR to the PCR reads. The sample gives 670,000 or so distinct CDR3 sequences, around 13% of which show up once; 0.79% is in the top ten.

This receptor was identified in a girl aged 2 to 10 with congenital amegakaryocytic thrombocytopenia, due to receive a stem cell transplant. The sequencing used PBMCs, collected before TCRalphabeta/CD19-depleted stem cell transplant. The chain joins TRBV7-6 to TRBJ2-7, with D uncertain. CDR3 nucleotides: TGTGCCAGCAGCTTATACGGCGGTGGCGAGCAGTACTTC. Protein product: CASSLYGGGEQYF.